This TCR delta chain was sequenced in a study of gamma-delta T cells after stem cell transplantation. CDR3 length equals 16 residues. Germline V gene lookup returns CDR1 GEAIGNYY and CDR2 EKD. This clone has a handful of counts. A far larger clone is off by one base, so a read error is likely. This specimen includes other DNA sequences encoding the same CDR3. TCRdb re-called clones from the RT-PCR reads via CATT. The sample includes 800 to 1,100 delta-chain clones, 1% to 1.5% of them seen just once. Sequenced sample: gamma-delta T cells. The rearrangement links TRDV2 to TRDJ1; D is unresolved. The sequence was collected from a human donor. It is not recorded whose cells these are; they may come from a transplant donor. In DNA form, the CDR3 reads TGTGCCTGTGACACCCTATCCCCCAGTACTACCGATAAACTCATCTTC. Its translation is CACDTLSPSTTDKLIF.